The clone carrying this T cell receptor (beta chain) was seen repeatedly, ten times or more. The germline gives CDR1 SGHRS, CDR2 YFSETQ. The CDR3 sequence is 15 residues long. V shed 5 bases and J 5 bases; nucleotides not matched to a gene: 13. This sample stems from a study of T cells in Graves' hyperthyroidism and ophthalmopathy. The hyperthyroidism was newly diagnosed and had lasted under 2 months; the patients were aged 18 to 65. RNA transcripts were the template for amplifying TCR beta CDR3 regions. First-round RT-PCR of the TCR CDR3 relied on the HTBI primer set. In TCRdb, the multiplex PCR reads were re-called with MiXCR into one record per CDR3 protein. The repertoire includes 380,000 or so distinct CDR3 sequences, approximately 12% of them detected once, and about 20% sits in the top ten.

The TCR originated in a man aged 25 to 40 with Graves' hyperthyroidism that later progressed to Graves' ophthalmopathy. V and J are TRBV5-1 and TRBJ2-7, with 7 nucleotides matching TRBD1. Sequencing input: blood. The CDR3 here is CASSGRKTGTHEQYF. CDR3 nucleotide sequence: TGCGCCAGCAGTGGGAGAAAGACAGGGACCCACGAGCAGTACTTC. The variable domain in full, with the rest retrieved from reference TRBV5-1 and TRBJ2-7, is KAGVTQTPRYLIKTRGQQVTLSCSPISGHRSVSWYQQTPGQGLQFLFEYFSETQRNKGNFPGRFSGRQFSNSRSEMNVSTLELGDSALYLCASSGRKTGTHEQYFGPGTRLTVT.